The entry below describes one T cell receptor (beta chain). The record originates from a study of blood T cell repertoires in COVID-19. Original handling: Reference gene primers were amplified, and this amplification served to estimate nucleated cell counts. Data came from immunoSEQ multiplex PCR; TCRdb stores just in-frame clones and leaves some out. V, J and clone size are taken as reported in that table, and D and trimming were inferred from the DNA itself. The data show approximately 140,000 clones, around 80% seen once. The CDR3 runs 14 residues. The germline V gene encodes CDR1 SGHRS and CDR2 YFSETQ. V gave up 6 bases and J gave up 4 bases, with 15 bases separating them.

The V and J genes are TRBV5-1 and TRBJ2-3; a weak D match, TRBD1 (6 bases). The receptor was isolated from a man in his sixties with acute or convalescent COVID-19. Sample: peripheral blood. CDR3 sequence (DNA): TGCGCCAGCACCATCGGACAGTCGGCAGATACGCAGTATTTT. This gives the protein CASTIGQSADTQYF.